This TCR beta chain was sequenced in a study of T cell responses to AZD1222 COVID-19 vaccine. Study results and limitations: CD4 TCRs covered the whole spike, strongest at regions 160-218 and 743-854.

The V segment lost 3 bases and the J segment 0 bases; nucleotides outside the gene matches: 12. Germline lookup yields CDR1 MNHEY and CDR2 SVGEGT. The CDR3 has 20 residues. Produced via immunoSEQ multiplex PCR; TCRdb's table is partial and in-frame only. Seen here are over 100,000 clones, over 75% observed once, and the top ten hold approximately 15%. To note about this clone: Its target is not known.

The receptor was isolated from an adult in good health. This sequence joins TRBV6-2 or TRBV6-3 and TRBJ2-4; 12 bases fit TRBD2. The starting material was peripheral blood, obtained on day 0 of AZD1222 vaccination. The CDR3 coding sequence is TGTGCCAGCAGTTATGGTGGACTAGCGGGGACTTCGATAGCCAAAAACATTCAGTACTTC. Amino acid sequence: CASSYGGLAGTSIAKNIQYF.